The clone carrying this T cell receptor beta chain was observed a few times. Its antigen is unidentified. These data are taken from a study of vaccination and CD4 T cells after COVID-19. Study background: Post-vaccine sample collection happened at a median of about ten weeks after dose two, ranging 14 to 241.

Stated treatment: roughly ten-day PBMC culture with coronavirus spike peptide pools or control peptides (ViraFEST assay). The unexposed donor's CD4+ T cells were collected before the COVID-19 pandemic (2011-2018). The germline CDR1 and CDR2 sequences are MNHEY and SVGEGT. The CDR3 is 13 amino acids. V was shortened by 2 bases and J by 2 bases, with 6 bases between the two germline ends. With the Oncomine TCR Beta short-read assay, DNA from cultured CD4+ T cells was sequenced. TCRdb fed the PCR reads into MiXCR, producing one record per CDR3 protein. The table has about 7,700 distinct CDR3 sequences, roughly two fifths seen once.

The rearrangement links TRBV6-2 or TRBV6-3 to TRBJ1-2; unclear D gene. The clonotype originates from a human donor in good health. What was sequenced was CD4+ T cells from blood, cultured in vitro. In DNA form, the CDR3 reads TGTGCCAGCAGTTACGTGGGGAACTATGGCTACACCTTC. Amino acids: CASSYVGNYGYTF.